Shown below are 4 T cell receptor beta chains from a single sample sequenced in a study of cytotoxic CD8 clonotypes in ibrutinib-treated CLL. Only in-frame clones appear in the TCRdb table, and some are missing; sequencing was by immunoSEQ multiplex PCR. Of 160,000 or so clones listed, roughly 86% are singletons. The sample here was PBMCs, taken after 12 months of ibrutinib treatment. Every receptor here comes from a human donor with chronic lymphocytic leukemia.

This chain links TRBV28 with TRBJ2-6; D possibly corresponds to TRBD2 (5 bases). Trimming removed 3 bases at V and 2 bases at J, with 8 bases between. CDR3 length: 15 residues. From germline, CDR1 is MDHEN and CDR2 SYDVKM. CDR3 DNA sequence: TGTGCCAGCAGTTTTCGAGGGACTGGGGCCAACGTCCTGACTTTC. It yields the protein CASSFRGTGANVLTF.

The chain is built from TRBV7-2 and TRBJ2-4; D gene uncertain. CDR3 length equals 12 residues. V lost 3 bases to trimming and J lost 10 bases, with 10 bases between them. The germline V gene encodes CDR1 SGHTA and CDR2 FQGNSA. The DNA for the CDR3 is TGTGCCAGCAGCTTCCCTCTAGGTATTCAGTACTTC. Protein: CASSFPLGIQYF.

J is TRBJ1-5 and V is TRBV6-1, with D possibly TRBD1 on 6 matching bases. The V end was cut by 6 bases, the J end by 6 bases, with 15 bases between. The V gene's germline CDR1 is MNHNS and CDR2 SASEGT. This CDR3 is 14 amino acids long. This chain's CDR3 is CASREEQGSQPQHF. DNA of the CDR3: TGTGCCAGCAGGGAGGAACAGGGTTCTCAGCCCCAGCATTTT.

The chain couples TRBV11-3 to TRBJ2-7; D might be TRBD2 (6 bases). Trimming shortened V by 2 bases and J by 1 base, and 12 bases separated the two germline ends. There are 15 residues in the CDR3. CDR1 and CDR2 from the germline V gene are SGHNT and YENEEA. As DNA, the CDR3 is TGTGCCAGCAGCTTAATGAAGGGGACTTCCTACGAGCAGTACTTC. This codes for CASSLMKGTSYEQYF.